Detailed here is one T cell receptor (beta chain). Which cohort a participant joined came from the clinical history participants gave. Exposed participants encountered a COVID-19 case during the 2 weeks preceding study entry. The data are from a study of blood T cell repertoires in COVID-19. The protocol was immunoSEQ multiplex PCR, while the TCRdb copy is restricted to in-frame clones and leaves out a portion. This sample has hundreds of thousands of clones, with 90% found just once. The CDR3 extends over 16 amino acids. The V end was cut by 4 bases, the J end by 3 bases, with 16 bases between. Germline V CDR1 and CDR2: SGHRS, YFSETQ.

Specimen: PBMCs or T cells enriched from blood (not recorded which). This TCR came from a man aged 45-65 years who had been exposed to COVID-19. The chain employs TRBV5-1 and TRBJ2-2; weak D call: TRBD1 (6 bases). The CDR3 DNA reads TGCGCCAGCAGCCGGGTTGGGGGCGCGGACACCGGGGAGCTGTTTTTT. Amino acid sequence: CASSRVGGADTGELFF.